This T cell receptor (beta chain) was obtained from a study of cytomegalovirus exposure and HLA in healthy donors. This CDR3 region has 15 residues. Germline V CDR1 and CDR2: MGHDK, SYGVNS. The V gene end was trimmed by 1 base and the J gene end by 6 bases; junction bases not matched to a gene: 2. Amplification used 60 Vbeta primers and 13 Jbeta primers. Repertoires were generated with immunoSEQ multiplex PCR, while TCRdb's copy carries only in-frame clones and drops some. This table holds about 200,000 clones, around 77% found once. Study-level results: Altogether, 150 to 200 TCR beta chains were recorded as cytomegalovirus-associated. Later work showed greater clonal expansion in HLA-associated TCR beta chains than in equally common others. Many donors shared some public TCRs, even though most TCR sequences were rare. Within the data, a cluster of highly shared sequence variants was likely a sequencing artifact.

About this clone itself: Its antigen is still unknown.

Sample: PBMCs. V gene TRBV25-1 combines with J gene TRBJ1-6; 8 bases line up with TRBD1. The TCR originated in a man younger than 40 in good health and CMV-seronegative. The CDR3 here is CASSEFQGANSPLHF. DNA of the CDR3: TGTGCCAGCAGTGAATTTCAGGGGGCTAATTCACCCCTCCACTTT.